These T cell receptor beta chains were read from a single sample in a study of T cell changes during pregnancy in multiple sclerosis. Sequenced by immunoSEQ multiplex PCR; TCRdb stores in-frame clones only, minus some. The profile shows 60,000 to 80,000 clones, roughly nine tenths of them singletons. Sample: peripheral blood, taken before pregnancy. All receptors come from a female donor with multiple sclerosis, enrolled in a pregnancy study. CDR3s include the opening cysteine and the closing phenylalanine or tryptophan. Fields, in order: V gene, clone size, D gene, J gene, CDR3 DNA, CDR3 protein. The D gene is left open where the match is weak. For some rows the clone size is stated as once, few or many, or as a class when expanded; others skip it.

V gene: TRBV11-2; clone size: NA; D gene: TRBD1; J gene: TRBJ2-7; CDR3 DNA: TGTGCCAGCAGCTTACCAGGGGGCTCTCACTACGAGCAGTACTTC; CDR3 protein: CASSLPGGSHYEQYF
V gene: TRBV5-1; clone size: once; D gene: NA; J gene: TRBJ1-5; CDR3 DNA: TGCGCCAGCAGCTTGACGGGGAATGGCAATCAGCCCCAGCATTTT; CDR3 protein: CASSLTGNGNQPQHF
V gene: TRBV10-1; clone size: NA; D gene: NA; J gene: TRBJ2-5; CDR3 DNA: TGCGCCAGCAGTGATCCGGGGGACCAAGAGACCCAGTACTTC; CDR3 protein: CASSDPGDQETQYF
V gene: TRBV27; clone size: NA; D gene: TRBD1; J gene: TRBJ1-2; CDR3 DNA: TGTGCCAGCAGTTTACGGACAGGGGTCTATGGCTACACCTTC; CDR3 protein: CASSLRTGVYGYTF
V gene: TRBV4-1; clone size: NA; D gene: NA; J gene: TRBJ2-7; CDR3 DNA: TGCGCCAGCAGCCAATCGGATGTCGTCGGGATCTACGAGCAGTACTTC; CDR3 protein: CASSQSDVVGIYEQYF
V gene: TRBV5-6; clone size: once; D gene: TRBD2; J gene: TRBJ2-5; CDR3 DNA: TGTGCCAGCAGCACTGCTTGGACTAGCGGGGGTAGGGAGACCCAGTACTTC; CDR3 protein: CASSTAWTSGGRETQYF
V gene: TRBV7-8; clone size: NA; D gene: TRBD2; J gene: TRBJ2-1; CDR3 DNA: TGTGCCAGCAACACACTAGCGGGAGAAGTAAATGAGCAGTTCTTC; CDR3 protein: CASNTLAGEVNEQFF
V gene: TRBV6-4; clone size: NA; D gene: TRBD2; J gene: TRBJ2-3; CDR3 DNA: TGTGCCAGCAGGCGGGCTAGCGGGACTATCGCAGATACGCAGTATTTT; CDR3 protein: CASRRASGTIADTQYF
V gene: TRBV11-1; clone size: NA; D gene: TRBD2; J gene: TRBJ2-5; CDR3 DNA: TGTGCCAGCAGCGAAACTAGCGGTCCCCAGAAGACCCAGTACTTC; CDR3 protein: CASSETSGPQKTQYF
V gene: TRBV30; clone size: NA; D gene: NA; J gene: TRBJ2-5; CDR3 DNA: TGTGCCTGGAGCACGGGGATCCAAGAGACCCAGTACTTC; CDR3 protein: CAWSTGIQETQYF
V gene: TRBV9; clone size: NA; D gene: NA; J gene: TRBJ2-5; CDR3 DNA: TGTGCCAGCAGCGTAGACCCAGGGGAAGAGACCCAGTACTTC; CDR3 protein: CASSVDPGEETQYF
V gene: TRBV18; clone size: NA; D gene: NA; J gene: TRBJ1-1; CDR3 DNA: TGTGCCAGCTCACCACCGGGGGGGACTGAAGCTTTCTTT; CDR3 protein: CASSPPGGTEAFF
V gene: TRBV11-2; clone size: few; D gene: NA; J gene: TRBJ1-1; CDR3 DNA: TGTGCCAGCAGCTTGGACGTTTCGGGGGTGTCGGCTTTCTTT; CDR3 protein: CASSLDVSGVSAFF
V gene: TRBV19; clone size: NA; D gene: TRBD2; J gene: TRBJ2-1; CDR3 DNA: TGTGCCAGTAGTACGGAGCGGGGGTGGTACAATGAGCAGTTCTTC; CDR3 protein: CASSTERGWYNEQFF
V gene: TRBV6-5; clone size: NA; D gene: NA; J gene: TRBJ2-3; CDR3 DNA: TGTGCCAGCAGTCCGCGCGGGGCATTCACAGATACGCAGTATTTT; CDR3 protein: CASSPRGAFTDTQYF
V gene: TRBV7-9; clone size: NA; D gene: TRBD2; J gene: TRBJ2-7; CDR3 DNA: TGTGCCAGCAGCTTAGCATTAAACTCCGCGGGAGGGAGCTACGAGCAGTACTTC; CDR3 protein: CASSLALNSAGGSYEQYF
V gene: TRBV10-3; clone size: NA; D gene: NA; J gene: TRBJ1-5; CDR3 DNA: TGTGCCATCGGGCCAGACAGGACTTATCAGCCCCAGCATTTT; CDR3 protein: CAIGPDRTYQPQHF
V gene: TRBV30; clone size: NA; D gene: TRBD1; J gene: TRBJ1-2; CDR3 DNA: TGTGCCTGGAGTCCGGGACAGGGGACTAACTATGGCTACACCTTC; CDR3 protein: CAWSPGQGTNYGYTF
V gene: TRBV6-1; clone size: few; D gene: TRBD1; J gene: TRBJ1-2; CDR3 DNA: TGTGCCAGCAGAGGACAGGGAGCTTATGGCTACACCTTC; CDR3 protein: CASRGQGAYGYTF
V gene: TRBV19; clone size: NA; D gene: NA; J gene: TRBJ1-3; CDR3 DNA: TGTGCCAGTACCGCTCACTCTTTCGGAAACACCATATATTTT; CDR3 protein: CASTAHSFGNTIYF
V gene: TRBV5-6; clone size: NA; D gene: TRBD1; J gene: TRBJ2-7; CDR3 DNA: TGTGCCAGCAGCCAGACAGGGGGGCCTTCCTACGAGCAGTACTTC; CDR3 protein: CASSQTGGPSYEQYF